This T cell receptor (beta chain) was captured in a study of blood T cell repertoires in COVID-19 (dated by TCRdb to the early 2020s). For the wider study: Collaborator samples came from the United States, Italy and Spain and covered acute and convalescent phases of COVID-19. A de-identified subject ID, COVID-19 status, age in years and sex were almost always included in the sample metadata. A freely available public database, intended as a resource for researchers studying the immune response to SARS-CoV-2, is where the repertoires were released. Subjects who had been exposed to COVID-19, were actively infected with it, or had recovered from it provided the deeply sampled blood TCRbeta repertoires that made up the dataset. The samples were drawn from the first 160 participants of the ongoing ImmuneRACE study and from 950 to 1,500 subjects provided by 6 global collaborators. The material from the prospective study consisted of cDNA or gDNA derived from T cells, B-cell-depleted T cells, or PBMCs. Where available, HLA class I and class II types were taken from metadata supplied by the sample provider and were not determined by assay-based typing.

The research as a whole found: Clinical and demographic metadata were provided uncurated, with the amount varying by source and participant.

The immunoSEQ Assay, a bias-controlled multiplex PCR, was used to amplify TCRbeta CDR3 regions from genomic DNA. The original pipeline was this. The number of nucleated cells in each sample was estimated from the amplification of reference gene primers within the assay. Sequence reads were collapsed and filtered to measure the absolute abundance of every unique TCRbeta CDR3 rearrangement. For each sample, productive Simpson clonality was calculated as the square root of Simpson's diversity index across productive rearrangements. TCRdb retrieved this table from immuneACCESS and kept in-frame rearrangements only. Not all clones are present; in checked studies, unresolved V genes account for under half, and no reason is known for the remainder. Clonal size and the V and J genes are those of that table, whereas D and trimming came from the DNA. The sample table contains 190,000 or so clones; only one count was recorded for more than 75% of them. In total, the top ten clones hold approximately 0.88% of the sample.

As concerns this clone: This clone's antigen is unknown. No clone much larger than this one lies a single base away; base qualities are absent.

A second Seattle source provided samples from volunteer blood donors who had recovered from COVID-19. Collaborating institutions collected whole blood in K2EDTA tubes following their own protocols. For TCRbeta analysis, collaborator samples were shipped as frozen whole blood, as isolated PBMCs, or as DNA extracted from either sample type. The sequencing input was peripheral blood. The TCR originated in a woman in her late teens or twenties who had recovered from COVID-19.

The DNA reads TGTGCCAGCAGCATGATCAGGGTTTCACCCCTCCACTTT. Its product reads: CASSMIRVSPLHF. In this chain, TRBV7-2 is recombined with TRBJ1-6; the D gene is perhaps TRBD1, from 5 matching bases. CDR3 length: 13 amino acids, cysteine to phenylalanine. Only the CDR3 portion is preserved as DNA: 39 bases, with reading frame beginning at the first base. V and J are truncated by 5 bases and 9 bases respectively, leaving an intervening sequence of 11 bases. The germline V gene provides CDR1 SGHTA and CDR2 FQGNSA.